This T cell receptor beta chain was observed in a study of T cells in localized non-small cell lung cancer. For this clone: The antigen is not known.

Whole-study findings and limits: Only one tumor region went through sequencing, so heterogeneity may still be there. Higher adjacent-lung clonality was associated with shorter survival. Turning up in adjacent lung were a median around 50 of the top 100 tumor clones. Compared with tumor, uninvolved adjacent lung displayed greater T cell clonality, ranking highest overall.

Data came from immunoSEQ multiplex PCR; TCRdb stores just in-frame clones and leaves some out. The sample yields roughly 58,000 clones, roughly 80% seen once. Germline trimming cut 5 bases from V and 7 bases from J; bases unmatched to any gene: 11. The CDR3 has 16 amino acids. Germline V gene lookup returns CDR1 SGHNT and CDR2 YENEEA. The genes are TRBV11-3 and TRBJ2-4; the match to TRBD1 covers 10 bases. The material was PBMCs, obtained before any cancer treatment. This clonotype was sampled from a man aged 35 to 69 with stage II lung adenocarcinoma. CDR3 sequence (DNA): TGTGCCAGCAGCCTTAGACAGGGGGCCTACGGGAACATTCAGTACTTC. Protein product: CASSLRQGAYGNIQYF.